The entry below gives a single T cell receptor beta chain sequence along with its context. The data belong to a study of blood T cell repertoires in COVID-19. How the authors handled the data: Reference gene primers were amplified, and this amplification served to estimate nucleated cell counts. Here immunoSEQ multiplex PCR was the method, and the copy in TCRdb shows in-frame clones only, minus some. The DNA gave D and trimming, while V, J and clone size come from that table. The sample carries 90,000 to 110,000 clones, just under 90% recorded once. Germline-derived CDR1 and CDR2 are SEHNR and FQNEAQ (reference sequence). Trimming took 4 bases from V and 9 from J, leaving 13 bases between them. The CDR3 has 13 amino acids.

What was sequenced was peripheral blood. The clonotype originates from a human donor in a cohort sampled during active COVID-19. The rearrangement uses TRBV7-9 and TRBJ2-1, with a weak D call TRBD2 (6 bases). Here the CDR3 DNA reads TGTGCCAGCAGCTCCACTAGCCCCCCTGAGCAGTTCTTC. It yields the protein CASSSTSPPEQFF.